This T cell receptor (beta chain) was recorded in a study of identical twins. Whole-study results and caveats: Zero-insertion analyses might be partly confounded by invariant T cells like MAIT and iNKT.

TCRdb re-derived calls from the 5' RACE reads in MiXCR, one entry per CDR3 protein. The table records 750,000 to 950,000 distinct CDR3 sequences, around 12% of them present only once. Healthy Caucasians provided all donations. Points on this clonotype: The target antigen is unknown.

CDR3 length: 12 residues. V was pared by 5 bases and J by 8 bases, with 10 bases between. Germline V gene sequence: CDR1 MNHEY, CDR2 SMNVEV (reference sequence). The sample was also linked to a second study, of yellow fever vaccine responses in identical twins.

Sequencing was done on a sample of PBMCs. This chain links TRBV27 with TRBJ2-1; D is uncertain. The source is a woman in her late teens or twenties in good health. CDR3 in amino acids: CASSDYPDEQFF. The CDR3 coding sequence is TGTGCCAGCAGTGATTATCCCGATGAGCAGTTCTTC.